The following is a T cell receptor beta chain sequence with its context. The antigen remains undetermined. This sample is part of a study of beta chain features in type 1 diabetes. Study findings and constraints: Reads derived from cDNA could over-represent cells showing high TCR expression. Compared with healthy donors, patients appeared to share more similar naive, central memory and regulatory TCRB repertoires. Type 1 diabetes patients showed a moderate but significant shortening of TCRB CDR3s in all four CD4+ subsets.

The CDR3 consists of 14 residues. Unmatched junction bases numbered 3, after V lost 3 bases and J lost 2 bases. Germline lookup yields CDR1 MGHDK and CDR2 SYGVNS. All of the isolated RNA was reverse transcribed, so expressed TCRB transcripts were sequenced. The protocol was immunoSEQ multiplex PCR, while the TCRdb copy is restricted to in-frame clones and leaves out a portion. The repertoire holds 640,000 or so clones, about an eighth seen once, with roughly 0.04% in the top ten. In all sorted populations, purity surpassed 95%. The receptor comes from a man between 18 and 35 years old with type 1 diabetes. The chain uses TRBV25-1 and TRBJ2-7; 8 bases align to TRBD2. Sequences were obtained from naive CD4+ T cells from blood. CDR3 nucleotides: TGTGCCAGCAGTGAGCGGGGGGTGACCTACGAGCAGTACTTC. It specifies CASSERGVTYEQYF.